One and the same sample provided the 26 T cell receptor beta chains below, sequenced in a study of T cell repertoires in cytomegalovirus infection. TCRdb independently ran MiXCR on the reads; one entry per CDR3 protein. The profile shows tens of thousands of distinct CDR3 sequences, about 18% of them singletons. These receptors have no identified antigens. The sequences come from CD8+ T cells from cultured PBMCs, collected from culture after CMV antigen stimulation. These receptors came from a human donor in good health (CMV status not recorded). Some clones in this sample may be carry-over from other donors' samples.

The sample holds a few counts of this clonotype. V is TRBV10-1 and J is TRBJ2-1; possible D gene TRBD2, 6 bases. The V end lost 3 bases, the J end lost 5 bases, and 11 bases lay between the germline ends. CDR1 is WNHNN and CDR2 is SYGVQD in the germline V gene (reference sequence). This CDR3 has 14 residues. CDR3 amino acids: CASSDPGLNNEQFF. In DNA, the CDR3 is TGCGCCAGCAGTGACCCGGGACTTAACAATGAGCAGTTCTTC.

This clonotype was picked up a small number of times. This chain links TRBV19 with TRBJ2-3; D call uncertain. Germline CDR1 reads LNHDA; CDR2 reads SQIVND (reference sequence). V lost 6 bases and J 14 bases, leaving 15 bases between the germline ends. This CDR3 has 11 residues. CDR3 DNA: TGTGCCAGTAGCCAAGGGATTAGTTCGTATTTT. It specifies CASSQGISSYF.

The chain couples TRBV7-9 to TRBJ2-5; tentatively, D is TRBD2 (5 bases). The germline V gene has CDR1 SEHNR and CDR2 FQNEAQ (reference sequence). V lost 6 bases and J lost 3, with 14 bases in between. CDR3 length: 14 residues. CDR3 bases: TGTGCCAGCAGGCCAGCCGGGAAAAAAGAGACCCAGTACTTC. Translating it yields CASRPAGKKETQYF.

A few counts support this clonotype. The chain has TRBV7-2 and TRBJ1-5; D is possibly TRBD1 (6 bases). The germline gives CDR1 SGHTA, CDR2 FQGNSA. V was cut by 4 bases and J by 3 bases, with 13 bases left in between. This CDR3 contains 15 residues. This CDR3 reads CASSSVQGNNQPQHF. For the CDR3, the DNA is TGTGCCAGCAGCTCGGTACAGGGCAACAATCAGCCCCAGCATTTT.

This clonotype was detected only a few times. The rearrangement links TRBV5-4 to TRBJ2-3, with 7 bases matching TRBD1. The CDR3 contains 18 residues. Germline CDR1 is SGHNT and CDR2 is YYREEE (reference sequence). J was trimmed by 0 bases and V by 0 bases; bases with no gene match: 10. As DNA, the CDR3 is TGTGCCAGCAGCTTGGTGGCAGGGGGAGACCCAAGCACAGATACGCAGTATTTT. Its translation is CASSLVAGGDPSTDTQYF.

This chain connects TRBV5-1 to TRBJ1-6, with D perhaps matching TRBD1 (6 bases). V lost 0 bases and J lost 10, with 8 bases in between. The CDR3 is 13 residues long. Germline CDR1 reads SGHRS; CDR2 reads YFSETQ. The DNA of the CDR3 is TGCGCCAGCAGCTTGGAAGGGGGGTCACCCCTCCACTTT. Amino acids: CASSLEGGSPLHF.

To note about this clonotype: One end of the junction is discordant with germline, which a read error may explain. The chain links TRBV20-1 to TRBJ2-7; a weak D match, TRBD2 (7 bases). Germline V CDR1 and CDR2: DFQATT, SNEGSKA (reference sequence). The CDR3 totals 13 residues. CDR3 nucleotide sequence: TGCAGTGCTAGGGGGGGGCACTCCTACGAGCAGAACTTC. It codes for CSARGGHSYEQNF.

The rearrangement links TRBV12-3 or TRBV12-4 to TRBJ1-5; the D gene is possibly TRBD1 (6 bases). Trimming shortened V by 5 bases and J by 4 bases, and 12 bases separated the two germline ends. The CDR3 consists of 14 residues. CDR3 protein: CASSPRGSNQPQHF. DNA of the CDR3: TGTGCCAGCAGTCCCAGGGGTTCTAATCAGCCCCAGCATTTT.

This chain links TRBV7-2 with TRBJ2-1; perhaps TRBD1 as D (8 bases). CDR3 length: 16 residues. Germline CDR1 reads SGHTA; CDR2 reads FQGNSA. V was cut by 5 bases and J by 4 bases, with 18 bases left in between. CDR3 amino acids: CASSLRTGGGYNEQFF. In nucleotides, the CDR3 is TGTGCCAGCAGCCTAAGAACAGGGGGGGGATACAATGAGCAGTTCTTC.

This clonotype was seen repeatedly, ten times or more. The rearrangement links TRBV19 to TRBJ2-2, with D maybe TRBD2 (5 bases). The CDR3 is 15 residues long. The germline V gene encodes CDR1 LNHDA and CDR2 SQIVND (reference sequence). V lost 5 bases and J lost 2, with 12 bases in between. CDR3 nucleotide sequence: TGTGCCAGTAGTCGGGGTTGGCTAAACACCGGGGAGCTGTTTTTT. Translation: CASSRGWLNTGELFF.

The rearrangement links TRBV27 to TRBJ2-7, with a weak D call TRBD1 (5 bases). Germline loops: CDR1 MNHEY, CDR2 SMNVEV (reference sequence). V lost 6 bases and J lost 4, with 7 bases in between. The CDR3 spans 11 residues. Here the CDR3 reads CASRQGYEQYF. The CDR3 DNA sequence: TGTGCCAGCAGGCAGGGTTACGAGCAGTACTTC.

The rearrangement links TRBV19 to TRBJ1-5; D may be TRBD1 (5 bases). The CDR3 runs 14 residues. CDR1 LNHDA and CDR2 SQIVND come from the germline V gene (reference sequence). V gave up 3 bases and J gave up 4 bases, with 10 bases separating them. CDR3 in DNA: TGTGCCAGTAGTATCGTTGGGGGGAATCAGCCCCAGCATTTT. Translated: CASSIVGGNQPQHF.

CDR3 bases: TGTGCCACCAGTGATCCCACCGGGCCCCAGGGCGAGCAGTACTTC. Translated, it gives CATSDPTGPQGEQYF. The genes are TRBV24-1 and TRBJ2-7, with D maybe TRBD1 (5 bases). Germline CDR1 is KGHDR and CDR2 is SFDVKD. CDR3 length equals 15 residues. The ends were cut back, 3 bases at V and 6 bases at J, with 17 bases in the middle.

CDR3 sequence (DNA): TGTGCCAGCAGTTTACGGGAAGGGACCGACACTGAAGCTTTCTTT. It yields the protein CASSLREGTDTEAFF. The genes are TRBV12-3 or TRBV12-4 and TRBJ1-1; D may be TRBD1 (5 bases). The CDR3 sequence is 15 residues long. Trimming took 2 bases from V and 3 from J, leaving 13 bases between them.

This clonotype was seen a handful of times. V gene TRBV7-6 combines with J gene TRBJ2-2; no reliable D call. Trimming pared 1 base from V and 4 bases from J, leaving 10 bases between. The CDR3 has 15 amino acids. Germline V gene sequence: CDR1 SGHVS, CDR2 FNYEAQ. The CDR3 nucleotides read TGTGCCAGCAGCTTAGAGGTGGGCCGCACCGGGGAGCTGTTTTTT. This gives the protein CASSLEVGRTGELFF.

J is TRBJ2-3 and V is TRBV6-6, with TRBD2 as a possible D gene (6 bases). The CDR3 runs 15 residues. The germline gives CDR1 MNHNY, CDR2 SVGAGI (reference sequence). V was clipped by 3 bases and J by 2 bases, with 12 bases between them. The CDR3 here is CASSYLSGYTDTQYF. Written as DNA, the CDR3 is TGTGCCAGCAGTTATCTTAGCGGTTACACAGATACGCAGTATTTT.

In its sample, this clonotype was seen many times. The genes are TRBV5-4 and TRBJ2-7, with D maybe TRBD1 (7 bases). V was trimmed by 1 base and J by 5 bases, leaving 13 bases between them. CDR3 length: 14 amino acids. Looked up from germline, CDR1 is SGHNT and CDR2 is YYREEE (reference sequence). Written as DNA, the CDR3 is TGTGCCAGCAGCTTGCAGGGGGGTGTTGACGAGCAGTACTTC. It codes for CASSLQGGVDEQYF. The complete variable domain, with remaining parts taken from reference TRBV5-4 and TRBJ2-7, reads ETGVTQSPTHLIKTRGQQVTLRCSSQSGHNTVSWYQQALGQGPQFIFQYYREEENGRGNFPPRFSGLQFPNYSSELNVNALELDDSALYLCASSLQGGVDEQYFGPGTRLTVT.

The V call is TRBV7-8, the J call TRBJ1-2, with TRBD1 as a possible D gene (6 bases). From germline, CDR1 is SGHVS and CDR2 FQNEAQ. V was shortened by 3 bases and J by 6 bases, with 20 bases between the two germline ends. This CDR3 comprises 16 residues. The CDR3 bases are TGTGCCAGCAGCTTGGCGGTGCACAGGGTAACGGATGGCTACACCTTC. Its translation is CASSLAVHRVTDGYTF.

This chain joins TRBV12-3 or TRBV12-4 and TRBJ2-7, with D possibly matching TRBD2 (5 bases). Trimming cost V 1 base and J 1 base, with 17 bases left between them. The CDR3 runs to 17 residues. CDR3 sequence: CASSLVGKRAQSYEQYF. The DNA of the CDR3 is TGTGCCAGCAGTTTAGTGGGAAAGAGGGCACAATCCTACGAGCAGTACTTC.

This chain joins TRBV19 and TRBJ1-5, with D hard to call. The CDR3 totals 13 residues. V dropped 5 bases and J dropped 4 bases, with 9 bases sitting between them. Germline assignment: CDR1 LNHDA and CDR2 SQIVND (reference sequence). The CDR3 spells CASSRGVNQPQHF. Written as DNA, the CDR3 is TGTGCCAGTAGTCGAGGCGTTAATCAGCCCCAGCATTTT.

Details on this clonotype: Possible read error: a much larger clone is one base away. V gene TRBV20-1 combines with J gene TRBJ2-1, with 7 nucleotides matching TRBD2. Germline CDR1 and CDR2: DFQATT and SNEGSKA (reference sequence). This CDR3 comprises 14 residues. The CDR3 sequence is CSTSEGLGYNEQFF. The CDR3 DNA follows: TGCAGTACTAGCGAAGGACTAGGTTACAATGAGCAGTTCTTC.

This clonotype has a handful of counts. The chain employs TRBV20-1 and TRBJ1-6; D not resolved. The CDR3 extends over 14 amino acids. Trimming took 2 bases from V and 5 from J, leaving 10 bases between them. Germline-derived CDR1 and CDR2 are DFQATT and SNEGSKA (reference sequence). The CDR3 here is CSARRESNNSPLHF. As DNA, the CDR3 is TGCAGTGCTAGAAGGGAATCCAATAATTCACCCCTCCACTTT.

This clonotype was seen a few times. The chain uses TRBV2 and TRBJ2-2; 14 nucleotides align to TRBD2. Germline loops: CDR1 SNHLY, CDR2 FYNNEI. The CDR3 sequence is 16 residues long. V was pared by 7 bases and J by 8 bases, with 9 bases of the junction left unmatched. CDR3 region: CASTSGTSGGEGELFF. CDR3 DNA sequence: TGTGCCAGCACCTCCGGGACTAGCGGGGGCGAAGGGGAGCTGTTTTTT.

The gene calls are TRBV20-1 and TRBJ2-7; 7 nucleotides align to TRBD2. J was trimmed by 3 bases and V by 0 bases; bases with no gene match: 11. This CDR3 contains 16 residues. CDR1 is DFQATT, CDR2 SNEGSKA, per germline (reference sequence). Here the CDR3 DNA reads TGCAGTGCTAGAGATTTACCCGGGGGGACTCGCTACGAGCAGTACTTC. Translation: CSARDLPGGTRYEQYF.

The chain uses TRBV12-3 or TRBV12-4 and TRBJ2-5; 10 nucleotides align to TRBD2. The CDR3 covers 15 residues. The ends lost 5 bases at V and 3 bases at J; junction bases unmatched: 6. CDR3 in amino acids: CASSPRLAGKETQYF. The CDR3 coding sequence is TGTGCCAGCAGTCCCAGACTAGCGGGTAAAGAGACCCAGTACTTC.

The CDR3 sequence: CASSSRPGLADHSGANVLTF. The CDR3 region has the DNA TGTGCCAGCAGCTCAAGACCGGGACTAGCGGACCACTCTGGGGCCAACGTCCTGACTTTC. The chain employs TRBV7-6 and TRBJ2-6; TRBD2 aligns across 11 bases. The CDR3 consists of 20 residues. Germline values: CDR1 SGHVS, CDR2 FNYEAQ. After removal of 4 bases from V and 0 bases from J, the junction contained 11 bases not matched to a gene.